This TCR beta chain stems from a study of regulatory T cells in long-lasting Graves disease. Study-level results: With persistent disease, TRBV28, TRBJ1-2 and TRBJ2-5 were the favored segments.

Relying on iRepertoire HTBI primers and Arm-PCR of CDR3 regions, the team built TCR beta libraries. TCRdb re-called the multiplex PCR reads through MiXCR, storing one row per CDR3 protein. Among 400,000 to 600,000 distinct CDR3 sequences, roughly 21% were seen once, and the ten largest hold over 6%. The V and J ends lost 4 bases and 0 bases respectively, with 10 bases between them. Germline CDR1 LNHDA, CDR2 SQIVND (reference sequence). The CDR3 loop spans 15 amino acids. This clonotype came up many times. Its antigen is unknown. Time point given: persistent/refractory GD, antithyroid drugs over 5 years with positive TRAb. Preparation of the TCR library used RNA extracted from PBMCs.

The genes are TRBV19 and TRBJ1-5; D uncertain. The source material was peripheral blood mononuclear cells (PBMCs), sampled when the disease was refractory, from a patient treated with antithyroid drugs. The clonotype comes from a female donor with Graves disease. In nucleotides, the CDR3 is TGTGCCAGTAGTACTGACGGCAATAGCAATCAGCCCCAGCATTTT. It translates to CASSTDGNSNQPQHF.